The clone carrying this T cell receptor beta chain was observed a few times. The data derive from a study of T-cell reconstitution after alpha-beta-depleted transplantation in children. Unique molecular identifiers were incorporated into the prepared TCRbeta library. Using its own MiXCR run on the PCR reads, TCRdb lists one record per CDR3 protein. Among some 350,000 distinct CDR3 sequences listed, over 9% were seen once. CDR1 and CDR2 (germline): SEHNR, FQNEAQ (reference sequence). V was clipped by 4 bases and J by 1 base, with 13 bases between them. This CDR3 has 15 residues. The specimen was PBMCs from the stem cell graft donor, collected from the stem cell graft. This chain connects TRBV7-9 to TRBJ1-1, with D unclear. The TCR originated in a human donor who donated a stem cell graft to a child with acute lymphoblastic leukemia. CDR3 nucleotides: TGTGCCAGCAGCTGGGCAAGGAGACCGAACACTGAAGCTTTCTTT. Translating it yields CASSWARRPNTEAFF.